A single sample is the source of the 18 T cell receptor beta chains below, sequenced in a study of OX40 agonist ivuxolimab in advanced cancers. Sequenced by immunoSEQ multiplex PCR; TCRdb stores in-frame clones only, minus some. The table includes 57,000 or so clones, about 88% detected once. Here the sequenced sample was CD4+ or CD8+ T cells sorted from blood, taken in a trial of the OX40 agonist ivuxolimab. Every receptor here comes from an adult with an advanced solid tumor such as melanoma, head and neck, liver or kidney cancer.

The chain uses TRBV29-1 and TRBJ2-5; 8 nucleotides align to TRBD1. CDR1 and CDR2 (germline): SQVTM, ANQGSEA. J was trimmed by 6 bases and V by 2 bases; bases with no gene match: 14. The CDR3 contains 16 residues. The chain's CDR3 is CSVEQDRVALRKTQYF. The CDR3 DNA reads as TGCAGCGTTGAACAGGACAGGGTGGCCTTGCGAAAGACCCAGTACTTC.

The rearrangement uses TRBV27 and TRBJ2-5; unclear D gene. CDR3 size: 14 residues. Germline CDR1 reads MNHEY; CDR2 reads SMNVEV (reference sequence). V lost 2 bases to trimming and J lost 3 bases, with 10 bases between them. The CDR3 DNA sequence: TGTGCCAGCAGTTTAACAGTCTCAGAAGAGACCCAGTACTTC. Amino acid sequence: CASSLTVSEETQYF.

The genes are TRBV5-1 and TRBJ2-7, with 7 bases lining up with TRBD2. CDR1 and CDR2 from the germline V gene are SGHRS and YFSETQ. The V segment lost 5 bases and the J segment 1 base; nucleotides outside the gene matches: 6. This CDR3 contains 14 residues. This CDR3 is CASRGGASSYEQYF. CDR3 bases: TGCGCCAGCAGGGGAGGGGCCTCTTCCTACGAGCAGTACTTC.

This chain links TRBV7-9 with TRBJ1-2; D is unclear. Trimming took 1 base from V and 7 from J, leaving 10 bases between them. Per germline, CDR1 SEHNR and CDR2 FQNEAQ (reference sequence). The CDR3 sequence is 13 residues long. In nucleotides, the CDR3 is TGTGCCAGCAGCTTAGATCCAGCTGGTGGCTACACCTTC. Amino acids: CASSLDPAGGYTF.

V gene TRBV5-4 combines with J gene TRBJ2-5; D is undetermined. The CDR3 covers 12 residues. The V gene's germline CDR1 is SGHNT and CDR2 YYREEE (reference sequence). Deletions cut 1 base from V and 4 bases from J, with 5 bases between. The CDR3 protein is CASSLPRETQYF. The DNA for the CDR3 is TGTGCCAGCAGCTTGCCCCGAGAGACCCAGTACTTC.

Here the CDR3 reads CASRSFLVNTEAFF. Written as DNA, the CDR3 is TGTGCCAGCAGGTCCTTTCTCGTAAACACTGAAGCTTTCTTT. The V gene is TRBV2, the J gene TRBJ1-1; no firm D call. The CDR3 is 14 residues long. Trimming left V 6 bases short and J 2 bases short, with 13 bases between. CDR1 is SNHLY and CDR2 is FYNNEI in the germline V gene.

J is TRBJ1-1 and V is TRBV5-1, with 7 bases lining up with TRBD1. This CDR3 region has 14 residues. Germline trimming cut 4 bases from V and 1 base from J; bases unmatched to any gene: 4. Germline CDR1 is SGHRS and CDR2 is YFSETQ. The CDR3 loop reads CASSRGQPNTEAFF. The CDR3 DNA is TGCGCCAGCAGCAGGGGACAGCCGAACACTGAAGCTTTCTTT.

This chain joins TRBV14 and TRBJ2-2; D gene unclear. Trimming took 1 base from V and 3 from J, leaving 6 bases between them. Looked up from germline, CDR1 is SGHDN and CDR2 is FVKESK. The length of the CDR3 is 14 residues. The CDR3 loop is CASSQGKYTGELFF. Written as DNA, the CDR3 is TGTGCCAGCAGCCAAGGGAAGTACACCGGGGAGCTGTTTTTT.

V and J are TRBV27 and TRBJ1-1; D not certain. Trimming stripped 6 bases from V and 11 bases from J, with 19 bases between. CDR1 and CDR2 from the germline V gene are MNHEY and SMNVEV (reference sequence). The CDR3 sequence is 13 residues long. The CDR3 spells CASSTLTYGEAFF. In nucleotides, the CDR3 is TGTGCCAGCAGCACTCTCACTTATGGGGAGGCTTTCTTT.

The chain links TRBV6-1 to TRBJ1-6; D unresolved. V gave up 6 bases and J gave up 6 bases, with 12 bases separating them. CDR3 length equals 14 residues. Germline V lookup: CDR1 MNHNS, CDR2 SASEGT. The CDR3 region has the DNA TGTGCCAGCAGCATGTACGGTTTTAATTCACCCCTCCACTTT. It specifies CASSMYGFNSPLHF.

V usage is TRBV2 and J usage is TRBJ1-2; D might be TRBD1 (6 bases). V was cut by 6 bases and J by 1 base, with 12 bases left in between. Germline V gene data show CDR1 as SNHLY and CDR2 as FYNNEI. This CDR3 is 14 amino acids long. The CDR3 sequence is CASRREQGNYGYTF. The CDR3 DNA reads as TGTGCCAGCAGGAGGGAACAGGGTAACTATGGCTACACCTTC.

This clone has more than one count but fewer than ten. The V gene is TRBV18, the J gene TRBJ1-5; D is uncertain. V lost 2 bases and J lost 0, with 11 bases in between. The CDR3 is 16 amino acids. Germline loops: CDR1 KGHSH, CDR2 LQKENI. The chain's CDR3 is CASSPGIGVSNQPQHF. CDR3 in DNA: TGTGCCAGCTCACCAGGGATCGGTGTTAGCAATCAGCCCCAGCATTTT.

The V and J genes are TRBV5-5 and TRBJ1-5; TRBD1 aligns across 8 bases. The CDR3 contains 15 residues. Germline V gives CDR1 SGHKS, CDR2 YYEKEE (reference sequence). After removal of 4 bases from V and 4 bases from J, the junction contained 7 bases not matched to a gene. The CDR3 region has the DNA TGTGCCAGCAGCCCACTGACAGGGGTTAATCAGCCCCAGCATTTT. It specifies CASSPLTGVNQPQHF. The whole variable domain, remainder taken from reference TRBV5-5 and TRBJ1-5, is DAGVTQSPTHLIKTRGQQVTLRCSPISGHKSVSWYQQVLGQGPQFIFQYYEKEERGRGNFPDRFSARQFPNYSSELNVNALLLGDSALYLCASSPLTGVNQPQHFGDGTRLSIL.

The rearrangement joins TRBV6-5 to TRBJ1-5, with D hard to call. The germline V and J ends were trimmed by 2 bases and 0 bases, with 8 bases remaining between them. CDR1 and CDR2 from the germline V gene are MNHEY and SVGAGI. This CDR3 spans 15 amino acids. The CDR3 nucleotides read TGTGCCAGCAGTTACGACGGTCTTAGCAATCAGCCCCAGCATTTT. It yields the protein CASSYDGLSNQPQHF.

This clone was counted a few times. The CDR3 region is CASSADRSSNQPQHF. The CDR3 bases are TGTGCCAGCAGCGCCGACAGAAGTAGCAATCAGCCCCAGCATTTT. This chain joins TRBV9 and TRBJ1-5; TRBD1 is a possible D gene (5 bases). The germline CDR1 and CDR2 sequences are SGDLS and YYNGEE. V shed 3 bases and J shed 0 bases, with 10 bases lying between them. This CDR3 comprises 15 residues.

The CDR3 nucleotides read TGTGCCAGCAGTTACGTGCCAGGGTTAGGAAACACCATATATTTT. Encoded protein: CASSYVPGLGNTIYF. J is TRBJ1-3 and V is TRBV6-5; D may be TRBD1 (5 bases). Trimming pared 2 bases from V and 4 bases from J, leaving 12 bases between. Germline values: CDR1 MNHEY, CDR2 SVGAGI. The CDR3 totals 15 residues.

This clone has just one count. This sample also contains other DNA sequences that code for the same CDR3. The chain uses TRBV7-9 and TRBJ2-5; 12 positions agree with TRBD2. The CDR3 is made up of 16 amino acids. J lost 5 bases, V lost 5 bases, and 9 bases had no gene match. CDR1 is SEHNR and CDR2 is FQNEAQ in the germline V gene (reference sequence). This CDR3 is CASSPGLAGTWETQYF. The CDR3 DNA is TGTGCCAGCAGCCCTGGACTAGCGGGAACTTGGGAGACCCAGTACTTC.

The V and J genes are TRBV5-1 and TRBJ2-1, with 7 bases aligning to TRBD1. Trimming removed 0 bases from V and 8 bases from J; junction bases left unmatched: 8. The CDR3 is 15 amino acids. From germline, CDR1 is SGHRS and CDR2 YFSETQ. DNA for the CDR3: TGCGCCAGCAGCTTGGGGCGACAGGGTTGGGATGAGCAGTTCTTC. Translating it yields CASSLGRQGWDEQFF.